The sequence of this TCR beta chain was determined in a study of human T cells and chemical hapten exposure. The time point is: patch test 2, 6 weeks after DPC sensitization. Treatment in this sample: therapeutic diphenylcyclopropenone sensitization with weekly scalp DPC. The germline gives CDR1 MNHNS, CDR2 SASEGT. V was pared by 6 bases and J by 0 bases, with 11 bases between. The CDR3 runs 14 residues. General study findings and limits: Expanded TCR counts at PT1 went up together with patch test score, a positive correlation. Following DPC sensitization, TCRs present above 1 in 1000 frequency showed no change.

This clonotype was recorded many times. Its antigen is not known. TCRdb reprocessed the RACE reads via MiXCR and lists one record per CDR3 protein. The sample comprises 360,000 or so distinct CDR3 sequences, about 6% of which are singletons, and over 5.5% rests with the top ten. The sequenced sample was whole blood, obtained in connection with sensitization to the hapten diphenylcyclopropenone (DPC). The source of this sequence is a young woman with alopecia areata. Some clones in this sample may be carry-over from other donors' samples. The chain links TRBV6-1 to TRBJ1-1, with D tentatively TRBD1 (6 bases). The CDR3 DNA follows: TGTGCCAGCAGCGAGAGGGACATGAACACTGAAGCTTTCTTT. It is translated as CASSERDMNTEAFF.